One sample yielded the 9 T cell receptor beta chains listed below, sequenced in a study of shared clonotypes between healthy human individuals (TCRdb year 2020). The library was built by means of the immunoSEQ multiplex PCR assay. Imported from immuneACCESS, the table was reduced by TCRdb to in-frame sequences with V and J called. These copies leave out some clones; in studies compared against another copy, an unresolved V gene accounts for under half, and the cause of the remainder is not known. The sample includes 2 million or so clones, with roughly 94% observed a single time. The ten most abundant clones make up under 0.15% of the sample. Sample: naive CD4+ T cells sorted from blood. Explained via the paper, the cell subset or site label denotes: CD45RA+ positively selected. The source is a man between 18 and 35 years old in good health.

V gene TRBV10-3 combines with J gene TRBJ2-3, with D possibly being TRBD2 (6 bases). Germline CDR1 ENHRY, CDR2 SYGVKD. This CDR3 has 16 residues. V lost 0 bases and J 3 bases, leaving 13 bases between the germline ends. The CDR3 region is CAISESGGVGTDTQYF. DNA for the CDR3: TGTGCCATCAGTGAGTCTGGCGGGGTTGGAACAGATACGCAGTATTTT.

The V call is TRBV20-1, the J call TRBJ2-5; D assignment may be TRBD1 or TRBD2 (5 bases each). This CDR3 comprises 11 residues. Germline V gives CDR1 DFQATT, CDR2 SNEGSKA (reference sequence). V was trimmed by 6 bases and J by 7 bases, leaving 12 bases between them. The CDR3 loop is CSAGAGATQYF. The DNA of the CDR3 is TGCAGTGCCGGGGCTGGTGCGACCCAGTACTTC.

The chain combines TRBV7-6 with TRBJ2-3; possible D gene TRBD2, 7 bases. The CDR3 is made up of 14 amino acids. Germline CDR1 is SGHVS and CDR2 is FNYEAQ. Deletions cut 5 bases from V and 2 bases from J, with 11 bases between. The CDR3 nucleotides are TGTGCCAGCAGCCTTGGGGGGGCCACAGATACGCAGTATTTT. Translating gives CASSLGGATDTQYF. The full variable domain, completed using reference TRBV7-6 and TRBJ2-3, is GAGVSQSPRYKVTKRGQDVALRCDPISGHVSLYWYRQALGQGPEFLTYFNYEAQQDKSGLPNDRFSAERPEGSISTLTIQRTEQRDSAMYRCASSLGGATDTQYFGPGTRLTVL.

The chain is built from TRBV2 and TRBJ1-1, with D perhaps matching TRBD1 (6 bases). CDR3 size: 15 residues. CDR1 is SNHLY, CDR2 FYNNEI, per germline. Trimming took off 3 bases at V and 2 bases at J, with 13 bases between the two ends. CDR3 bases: TGTGCCAGCAGTGAGGTTCAGGGGACCAACACTGAAGCTTTCTTT. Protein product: CASSEVQGTNTEAFF.

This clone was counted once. CDR3 sequence reads: CASSLVWGTAFF. DNA for the CDR3: TGTGCCAGCAGCTTAGTTTGGGGGACTGCTTTCTTT. This rearrangement joins TRBV7-9 to TRBJ1-1; the D gene is possibly TRBD1 (5 bases). CDR1 and CDR2 (germline): SEHNR, FQNEAQ (reference sequence). This CDR3 region has 12 residues. The V end was cut by 1 base, the J end by 11 bases, with 11 bases between.

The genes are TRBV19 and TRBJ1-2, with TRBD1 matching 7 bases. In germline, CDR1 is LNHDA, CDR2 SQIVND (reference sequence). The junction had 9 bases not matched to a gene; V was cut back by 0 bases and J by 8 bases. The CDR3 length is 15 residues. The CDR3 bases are TGTGCCAGTAGTATAGACCCATCGACAGGGAGCGGCTACACCTTC. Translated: CASSIDPSTGSGYTF.

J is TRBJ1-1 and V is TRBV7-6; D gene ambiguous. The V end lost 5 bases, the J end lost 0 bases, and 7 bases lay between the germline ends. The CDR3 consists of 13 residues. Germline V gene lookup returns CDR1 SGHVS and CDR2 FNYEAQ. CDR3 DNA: TGTGCCAGCAGCGGTCAGGTGAACACTGAAGCTTTCTTT. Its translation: CASSGQVNTEAFF.

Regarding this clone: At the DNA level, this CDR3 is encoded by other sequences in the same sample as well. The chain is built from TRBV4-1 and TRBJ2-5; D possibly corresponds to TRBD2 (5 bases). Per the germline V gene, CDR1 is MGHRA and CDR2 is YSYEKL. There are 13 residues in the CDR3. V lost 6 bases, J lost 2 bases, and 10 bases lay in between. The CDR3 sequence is CASSTTRQETQYF. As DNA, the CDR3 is TGCGCCAGCAGTACAACTAGACAAGAGACCCAGTACTTC.

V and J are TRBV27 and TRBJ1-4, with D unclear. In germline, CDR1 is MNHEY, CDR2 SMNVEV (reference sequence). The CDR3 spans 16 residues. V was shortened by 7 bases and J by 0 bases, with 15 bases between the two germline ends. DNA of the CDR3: TGTGCCAGCATGGGGATCCGGGTCCCAACTAATGAAAAACTGTTTTTT. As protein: CASMGIRVPTNEKLFF.